This TCR beta chain was identified in a study of blood T cell repertoires in COVID-19. The CDR3 has 13 amino acids. CDR1 LNHDA and CDR2 SQIVND come from the germline V gene (reference sequence). V was pared by 5 bases and J by 4 bases, with 3 bases of the junction left unmatched. Here immunoSEQ multiplex PCR was the method, and the copy in TCRdb shows in-frame clones only, minus some. The repertoire holds approximately 280,000 clones, with around 84% as singletons. The chain has TRBV19 and TRBJ2-3; TRBD2 aligns across 7 bases. The material sequenced was PBMCs or T cells enriched from blood (not recorded which). The sequence was obtained from a man aged 40-55 years who had been exposed to COVID-19. The CDR3 DNA reads TGTGCCAGTAGTTGGGGGGGGTCAGATACGCAGTATTTT. Protein: CASSWGGSDTQYF. The entire variable domain, with the rest obtained from reference TRBV19 and TRBJ2-3, is as follows: DGGITQSPKYLFRKEGQNVTLSCEQNLNHDAMYWYRQDPGQGLRLIYYSQIVNDFQKGDIAEGYSVSREKKESFPLTVTSAQKNPTAFYLCASSWGGSDTQYFGPGTRLTVL.